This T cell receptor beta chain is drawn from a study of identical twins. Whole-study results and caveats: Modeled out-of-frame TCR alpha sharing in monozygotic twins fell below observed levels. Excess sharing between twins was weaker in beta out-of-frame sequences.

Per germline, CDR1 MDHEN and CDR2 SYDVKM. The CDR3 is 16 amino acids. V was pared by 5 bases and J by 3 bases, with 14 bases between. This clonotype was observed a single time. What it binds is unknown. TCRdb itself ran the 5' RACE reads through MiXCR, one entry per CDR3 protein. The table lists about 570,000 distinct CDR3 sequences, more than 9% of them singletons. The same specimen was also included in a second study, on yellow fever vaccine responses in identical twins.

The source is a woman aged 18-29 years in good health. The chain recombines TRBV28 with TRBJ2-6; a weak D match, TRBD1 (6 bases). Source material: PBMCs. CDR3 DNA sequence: TGTGCCAGCAGTCCGGGGAGAGGGGGTGGGGCCAACGTCCTGACTTTC. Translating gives CASSPGRGGGANVLTF.